The clone carrying this T cell receptor beta chain has only one observation. This record comes from a study of blood T cell repertoires in COVID-19. Generated by immunoSEQ multiplex PCR, the TCRdb table keeps only in-frame clones and is missing some. The table lists roughly 300,000 clones, more than 80% of them singletons. This CDR3 region has 12 residues. Germline V gene lookup returns CDR1 LGHNA and CDR2 YNFKEQ. Trimming removed 10 bases from V and 2 bases from J, with 9 bases in between. Sequencing was carried out using peripheral blood. The receptor comes from a woman aged 25 to 39 with COVID-19, enrolled during active disease. The chain combines TRBV4-2 with TRBJ2-1; D remains ambiguous. The CDR3 DNA reads TGTGCCACCTTAGATGCCTACAATGAGCAGTTCTTC. As protein: CATLDAYNEQFF.